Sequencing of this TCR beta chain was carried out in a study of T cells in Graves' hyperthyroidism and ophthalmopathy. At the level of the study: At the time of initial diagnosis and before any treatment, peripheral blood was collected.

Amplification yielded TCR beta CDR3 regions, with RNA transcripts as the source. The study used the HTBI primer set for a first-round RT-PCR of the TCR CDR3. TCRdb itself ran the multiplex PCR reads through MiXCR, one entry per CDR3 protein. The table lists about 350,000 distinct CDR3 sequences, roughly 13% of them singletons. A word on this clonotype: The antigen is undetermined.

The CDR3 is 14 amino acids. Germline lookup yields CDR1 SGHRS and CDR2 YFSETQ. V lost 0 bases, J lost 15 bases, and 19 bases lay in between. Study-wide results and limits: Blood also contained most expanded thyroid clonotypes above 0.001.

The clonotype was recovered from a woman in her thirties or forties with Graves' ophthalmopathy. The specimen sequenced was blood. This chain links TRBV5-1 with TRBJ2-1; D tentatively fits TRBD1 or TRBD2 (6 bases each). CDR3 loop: CASSLVPSGEDWFF. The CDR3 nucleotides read TGCGCCAGCAGCTTGGTTCCTTCAGGGGAGGATTGGTTCTTC.